The 14 T cell receptor beta chains below all came from one sample that was sequenced in a study of cytomegalovirus exposure and HLA in healthy donors. The PCR employed 60 Vbeta primers together with 13 Jbeta primers. Method: immunoSEQ multiplex PCR; TCRdb's copy keeps in-frame clones and lacks some. The sample includes about 100,000 clones, around 74% of them seen just once. Sequencing was performed on PBMCs. The receptors here all came from a male donor in good health and CMV-seropositive.

The chain has TRBV6-5 and TRBJ1-2, with D perhaps TRBD1 (5 bases). The CDR3 has 14 residues. Germline CDR1 is MNHEY and CDR2 is SVGAGI. With 0 bases removed from V and 8 bases from J, the gap between germline ends came to 13 bases. The CDR3 loop is CASSYSGDIGGYTF. The CDR3 DNA reads as TGTGCCAGCAGTTACTCAGGGGATATTGGAGGCTACACCTTC.

This clone was observed a handful of times. In DNA, the CDR3 is TGTGCCAGCAGTTTGACTAGCGGGGGGTACAATGAGCAGTTCTTC. It yields the protein CASSLTSGGYNEQFF. J is TRBJ2-1 and V is TRBV27; 13 nucleotides agree with TRBD2. Germline CDR1 reads MNHEY; CDR2 reads SMNVEV (reference sequence). The V segment lost 3 bases and the J segment 4 bases; nucleotides outside the gene matches: 0. CDR3 size: 15 residues.

The CDR3 region is CALPRGLTYEQYF. In DNA form, the CDR3 reads TGTGCCTTACCCAGGGGTCTAACCTACGAGCAGTACTTC. This chain joins TRBV30 and TRBJ2-7; TRBD1 is a possible D gene (6 bases). Looked up from germline, CDR1 is GTSNPN and CDR2 is SVGIG (reference sequence). The V end was cut by 7 bases, the J end by 2 bases, with 15 bases between. The CDR3 runs to 13 residues.

The V and J genes are TRBV28 and TRBJ2-2; D might be TRBD1 (5 bases). V was clipped by 5 bases and J by 2 bases, with 15 bases between them. The CDR3 has 16 amino acids. Germline-derived CDR1 and CDR2 are MDHEN and SYDVKM. CDR3 nucleotides: TGTGCCAGCAGTCCCCGGTCTAGGGGCAACACCGGGGAGCTGTTTTTT. This gives the protein CASSPRSRGNTGELFF. Using reference TRBV28 and TRBJ2-2 for the parts outside the CDR3, the full variable domain is DVKVTQSSRYLVKRTGEKVFLECVQDMDHENMFWYRQDPGLGLRLIYFSYDVKMKEKGDIPEGYSVSREKKERFSLILESASTNQTSMYLCASSPRSRGNTGELFFGEGSRLTVL.

The rearrangement links TRBV4-3 to TRBJ1-2; D might be TRBD1 (5 bases). CDR1 is LGHNA and CDR2 is YSLEER in the germline V gene. V was shortened by 1 base and J by 6 bases, with 18 bases between the two germline ends. This CDR3 region has 16 residues. The CDR3 sequence: CASSQGGSGFWNGYTF. The DNA of the CDR3 is TGCGCCAGCAGCCAAGGGGGTTCAGGGTTTTGGAATGGCTACACCTTC.

This sequence joins TRBV19 and TRBJ1-5; 10 nucleotides match TRBD1. J gave up 6 bases and V 6 bases, and 5 bases lay outside the gene matches. CDR1 and CDR2 from the germline V gene are LNHDA and SQIVND (reference sequence). This CDR3 is built from 14 residues. CDR3 sequence reads: CASRVTGGRQPQHF. The CDR3 nucleotides read TGTGCCAGTAGGGTGACAGGGGGCCGTCAGCCCCAGCATTTT.

The rearrangement uses TRBV19 and TRBJ1-5; unclear D gene. Per the germline V gene, CDR1 is LNHDA and CDR2 is SQIVND (reference sequence). CDR3 length: 12 residues. V was cut by 5 bases and J by 4 bases, with 6 bases left in between. This CDR3 reads CASSRGNQPQHF. The CDR3 DNA reads TGTGCCAGTAGTCGGGGAAATCAGCCCCAGCATTTT.

The rearrangement uses TRBV9 and TRBJ2-2; 8 positions match TRBD1. CDR3 length equals 15 residues. The germline CDR1 and CDR2 sequences are SGDLS and YYNGEE. Trimming removed 4 bases from V and 5 bases from J; junction bases left unmatched: 7. The CDR3 sequence: CASSPRTGYTGELFF. As DNA, the CDR3 is TGTGCCAGCAGCCCCCGGACAGGGTATACCGGGGAGCTGTTTTTT.

CDR3 coding DNA: TGTGCCAGCAGCCAAGATGCCGGTGACAGAAACTATGGCTACACCTTC. It yields the protein CASSQDAGDRNYGYTF. The V and J genes are TRBV4-2 and TRBJ1-2; TRBD1 is a possible D gene (5 bases). CDR3 length: 16 amino acids. V lost 0 bases to trimming and J lost 2 bases, with 13 bases between them. In germline, CDR1 is LGHNA, CDR2 YNFKEQ.

This clone was recorded a few times. This sequence joins TRBV5-6 and TRBJ2-7; a weak D match, TRBD2 (6 bases). Germline-derived CDR1 and CDR2 are SGHDT and YYEEEE. V was pared by 5 bases and J by 2 bases, with 17 bases between. CDR3 size: 15 residues. The CDR3 DNA reads TGTGCCAGCAGGGGGGGAACGGTTTCAACCTACGAGCAGTACTTC. Encoded protein: CASRGGTVSTYEQYF.

The chain combines TRBV2 with TRBJ2-2; 12 positions agree with TRBD2. This CDR3 spans 15 amino acids. V dropped 5 bases and J dropped 4; count of bases not matched to a gene: 2. Looked up from germline, CDR1 is SNHLY and CDR2 is FYNNEI. Here the CDR3 reads CASSLAGGATGELFF. CDR3 DNA sequence: TGTGCCAGCAGTCTAGCGGGGGGGGCCACCGGGGAGCTGTTTTTT.

This clone was seen a few times. CDR3 nucleotide sequence: TGTGCCAGCAGCACAGGGGGTAACACTGAAGCTTTCTTT. It yields the protein CASSTGGNTEAFF. J is TRBJ1-1 and V is TRBV2, with 8 bases lining up with TRBD1. Germline assignment: CDR1 SNHLY and CDR2 FYNNEI. The CDR3 length is 13 residues. After removal of 6 bases from V and 2 bases from J, the junction contained 2 bases not matched to a gene.

The V call is TRBV9, the J call TRBJ2-3; 12 bases line up with TRBD2. CDR1 is SGDLS, CDR2 YYNGEE, per germline. Germline trimming cut 0 bases from V and 1 base from J; bases unmatched to any gene: 6. The CDR3 covers 18 residues. CDR3 sequence reads: CASSVVASGGAGTDTQYF. CDR3 DNA: TGTGCCAGCAGCGTAGTGGCTAGCGGGGGGGCCGGCACAGATACGCAGTATTTT.

The chain joins TRBV7-9 to TRBJ2-5, with 9 nucleotides matching TRBD2. There are 16 residues in the CDR3. The germline V gene encodes CDR1 SEHNR and CDR2 FQNEAQ (reference sequence). The junction had 9 bases not matched to a gene; V was cut back by 5 bases and J by 2 bases. CDR3 nucleotides: TGTGCCAGCAGCCTCCCCCGGGCGGGGGGGCAAGAGACCCAGTACTTC. Protein sequence: CASSLPRAGGQETQYF.